What follows are 18 T cell receptor beta chains derived from one specimen sequenced in a study of shared clonotypes between healthy human individuals. Clones were read by immunoSEQ multiplex PCR, and TCRdb kept only the in-frame ones, dropping some. The table lists about 470,000 clones, roughly 83% of them singletons. Sequencing was performed on PBMCs. All receptors come from a woman between 35 and 50 years old in good health. Some clones in this sample may be carry-over from other donors' samples.

The chain links TRBV2 to TRBJ1-2, with 10 bases that match TRBD1. Germline V gene lookup returns CDR1 SNHLY and CDR2 FYNNEI. V lost 5 bases, J lost 4 bases, and 10 bases stayed unmatched. The CDR3 is made up of 16 amino acids. This CDR3 is CASSRTGGTDGYGYTF. The CDR3 DNA sequence: TGTGCCAGCAGTCGGACAGGGGGTACGGACGGCTATGGCTACACCTTC.

The gene calls are TRBV19 and TRBJ2-6, with 8 bases that match TRBD1. The CDR3 is 17 residues long. Germline CDR1 LNHDA, CDR2 SQIVND (reference sequence). V trimming: 3 bases; J trimming: 3 bases; junction bases outside the gene matches: 7. This CDR3 is CASSIYGQGYGANVLTF. In DNA form, the CDR3 reads TGTGCCAGTAGTATCTACGGACAGGGTTATGGGGCCAACGTCCTGACTTTC.

CDR3 nucleotides: TGTGCCAGCAGCCAAGGACAGGGATTCTCTGGAAACACCATATATTTT. This translates into CASSQGQGFSGNTIYF. The V call is TRBV14, the J call TRBJ1-3; 7 bases line up with TRBD1. The V and J ends lost 1 base and 0 bases, in that order; junction bases with no gene match: 3. The CDR3 loop spans 16 amino acids. Germline V gene sequence: CDR1 SGHDN, CDR2 FVKESK. The whole variable domain, remainder taken from reference TRBV14 and TRBJ1-3, is EAGVTQFPSHSVIEKGQTVTLRCDPISGHDNLYWYRRVMGKEIKFLLHFVKESKQDESGMPNNRFLAERTGGTYSTLKVQPAELEDSGVYFCASSQGQGFSGNTIYFGEGSWLTVV.

The genes are TRBV9 and TRBJ2-3, with 7 nucleotides matching TRBD2. Germline V CDR1 and CDR2: SGDLS, YYNGEE. V dropped 0 bases and J dropped 0; count of bases not matched to a gene: 10. The CDR3 runs 18 residues. CDR3 region: CASSVVGLAASSTDTQYF. CDR3 nucleotides: TGTGCCAGCAGCGTAGTAGGTCTAGCGGCGTCTAGCACAGATACGCAGTATTTT. The variable domain in full, completed from reference TRBV9 and TRBJ2-3, reads DSGVTQTPKHLITATGQRVTLRCSPRSGDLSVYWYQQSLDQGLQFLIQYYNGEERAKGNILERFSAQQFPDLHSELNLSSLELGDSALYFCASSVVGLAASSTDTQYFGPGTRLTVL.

This sequence joins TRBV10-3 and TRBJ2-1, with D perhaps being TRBD1 or TRBD2 (5 bases each). Germline V gene sequence: CDR1 ENHRY, CDR2 SYGVKD. The CDR3 is 16 amino acids. V lost 6 bases, J lost 0 bases, and 15 bases lay in between. CDR3 region: CAISDRTGLSYNEQFF. CDR3 bases: TGTGCCATCAGCGACCGGACGGGGCTCTCCTACAATGAGCAGTTCTTC.

This chain connects TRBV18 to TRBJ2-1; D is undetermined. This CDR3 region has 15 residues. Germline CDR1 is KGHSH and CDR2 is LQKENI. V lost 2 bases to trimming and J lost 0 bases, with 8 bases between them. The CDR3 region has the DNA TGTGCCAGCTCACCATCGGAGTACTCCTACAATGAGCAGTTCTTC. It yields the protein CASSPSEYSYNEQFF.

Notes on this clone: Germline and junction disagree at one end, which may indicate a read error. This chain links TRBV7-7 with TRBJ2-1, with D uncertain. Germline assignment: CDR1 SSHAT and CDR2 FNYEAQ (reference sequence). The CDR3 sequence is 13 residues long. CDR3 bases: TGTGCTAGCAGCTTTGGGCAGTACAATGAGCAGTTCTTC. Protein product: CASSFGQYNEQFF.

This chain links TRBV5-6 with TRBJ2-1; 7 bases map to TRBD2. Losses at the gene ends were 4 bases for V and 0 bases for J; bases not matched to a gene: 4. The length of the CDR3 is 15 residues. Per germline, CDR1 SGHDT and CDR2 YYEEEE. This CDR3 is CASSRIAGSYNEQFF. The CDR3 DNA sequence: TGTGCCAGCAGCAGGATAGCGGGCTCCTACAATGAGCAGTTCTTC.

The chain has TRBV2 and TRBJ1-2; perhaps TRBD1 as D (6 bases). V shed 7 bases and J shed 6 bases, with 21 bases lying between them. The CDR3 is made up of 15 amino acids. In germline, CDR1 is SNHLY, CDR2 FYNNEI. CDR3 nucleotide sequence: TGTGCCAGCAAGGAAGGGGGACCCCTTATCAATGGCTACACCTTC. Protein: CASKEGGPLINGYTF. Full variable domain (rest looked up from reference TRBV2 and TRBJ1-2): EPEVTQTPSHQVTQMGQEVILRCVPISNHLYFYWYRQILGQKVEFLVSFYNNEISEKSEIFDDQFSVERPDGSNFTLKIRSTKLEDSAMYFCASKEGGPLINGYTFGSGTRLTVV.

This chain joins TRBV19 and TRBJ2-6, with TRBD1 as a possible D gene (6 bases). Germline V gene data show CDR1 as LNHDA and CDR2 as SQIVND (reference sequence). Trimming removed 5 bases from V and 2 bases from J, with 13 bases in between. This CDR3 region has 16 residues. DNA of the CDR3: TGTGCCAGTAGTCCGCAGGGGTTGGCTGGGGCCAACGTCCTGACTTTC. Residues: CASSPQGLAGANVLTF.

This chain uses TRBV2 with TRBJ2-7; TRBD2 agrees at 9 bases. Germline-derived CDR1 and CDR2 are SNHLY and FYNNEI. The V segment lost 7 bases and the J segment 4 bases; nucleotides outside the gene matches: 11. There are 15 residues in the CDR3. The CDR3 spells CASKATGLAAYEQYF. The CDR3 region has the DNA TGTGCCAGCAAAGCCACGGGACTAGCAGCTTACGAGCAGTACTTC.

This CDR3 is CASRTRQGREYEQYF. CDR3 nucleotides: TGTGCCAGCAGGACTCGACAGGGGAGGGAATACGAGCAGTACTTC. V is TRBV28 and J is TRBJ2-7; D perhaps matches TRBD1 (8 bases). Trimming took 6 bases from V and 4 from J, leaving 19 bases between them. Germline V gene lookup returns CDR1 MDHEN and CDR2 SYDVKM. CDR3 length: 15 amino acids. Combining the CDR3 with reference TRBV28 and TRBJ2-7 gives the whole variable domain DVKVTQSSRYLVKRTGEKVFLECVQDMDHENMFWYRQDPGLGLRLIYFSYDVKMKEKGDIPEGYSVSREKKERFSLILESASTNQTSMYLCASRTRQGREYEQYFGPGTRLTVT.

Note on this clone: Germline and junction disagree at one end, which may indicate a read error. The rearrangement links TRBV4-3 to TRBJ2-3; unclear D gene. This CDR3 is built from 15 residues. CDR1 is LGHNA and CDR2 is YSLEER in the germline V gene. CDR3 loop: CDSSQDQQGTDTQYF. The DNA for the CDR3 is TGCGACAGCAGCCAAGACCAGCAGGGCACAGATACGCAGTATTTT.

This clone was counted between two and nine times. The V gene is TRBV19, the J gene TRBJ2-7; D remains ambiguous. The germline V and J ends were trimmed by 2 bases and 6 bases, with 14 bases remaining between them. In germline, CDR1 is LNHDA, CDR2 SQIVND (reference sequence). The CDR3 consists of 14 residues. This CDR3 reads CASSIPDLSGEQYF. The CDR3 coding sequence is TGTGCCAGTAGTATACCGGACCTCTCGGGCGAGCAGTACTTC.

The V gene is TRBV18, the J gene TRBJ1-1; D not resolved. Per the germline V gene, CDR1 is KGHSH and CDR2 is LQKENI. CDR3 length equals 16 residues. Trimming took off 3 bases at V and 6 bases at J, with 20 bases between the two ends. The DNA for the CDR3 is TGTGCCAGCTCACCCACCTTAGACGTAACAAGTCCTGAAGCTTTCTTT. Translation gives CASSPTLDVTSPEAFF.

A single count supports this clone. The rearrangement links TRBV18 to TRBJ2-1, with a possible D match to TRBD2 (6 bases). CDR1 KGHSH and CDR2 LQKENI come from the germline V gene. CDR3 length: 13 amino acids. V was trimmed by 6 bases and J by 5 bases, leaving 11 bases between them. CDR3 protein: CASSSTSDNEQFF. Here the CDR3 DNA reads TGTGCCAGCTCTTCGACTAGTGACAATGAGCAGTTCTTC.

The sample holds a few counts of this clone. The genes are TRBV7-8 and TRBJ1-1; TRBD1 might be the D (6 bases). From germline, CDR1 is SGHVS and CDR2 FQNEAQ. The CDR3 covers 14 residues. V lost 2 bases and J lost 1, with 8 bases in between. The CDR3 DNA reads TGTGCCAGCAGCTTAACGGGACAGAACACTGAAGCTTTCTTT. It codes for CASSLTGQNTEAFF.

V and J are TRBV6-5 and TRBJ2-7, with D possibly called TRBD1 or TRBD2 (5 bases each). V was shortened by 4 bases and J by 7 bases, with 17 bases between the two germline ends. Germline CDR1 MNHEY, CDR2 SVGAGI. This CDR3 has 14 residues. CDR3 residues: CASSWGEEWGEQYF. DNA for the CDR3: TGTGCCAGCAGTTGGGGCGAAGAATGGGGGGAGCAGTACTTC.